The source of this T cell receptor (beta chain) is a study of T cells in Graves' hyperthyroidism and ophthalmopathy. Template material for amplifying TCR beta CDR3 regions consisted of RNA transcripts. First-round RT-PCR of the TCR CDR3 relied on the HTBI primer set. TCRdb reprocessed the multiplex PCR reads with MiXCR, giving one entry per CDR3 protein. Among hundreds of thousands of distinct CDR3 sequences listed, about 14% were seen once. J was trimmed by 6 bases and V by 6 bases; bases with no gene match: 13. CDR1 and CDR2 from the germline V gene are SQVTM and ANQGSEA. The CDR3 extends over 14 amino acids. To note about this clonotype: Its target is unknown.

Study-wide points: Ophthalmopathy and stable hyperthyroidism were told apart by a 13 V-J model. Blood also held most thyroid clonotypes expanded beyond 0.001.

Sequenced material: blood. This clonotype was sampled from a woman between 50 and 59 years old with Graves' ophthalmopathy. The chain recombines TRBV29-1 with TRBJ1-1; TRBD1 matches at 7 bases. The CDR3 coding sequence is TGCAGCGTCGATCGACAGGGAGTTCCTTCTGAAGCTTTCTTT. Translated, it gives CSVDRQGVPSEAFF.